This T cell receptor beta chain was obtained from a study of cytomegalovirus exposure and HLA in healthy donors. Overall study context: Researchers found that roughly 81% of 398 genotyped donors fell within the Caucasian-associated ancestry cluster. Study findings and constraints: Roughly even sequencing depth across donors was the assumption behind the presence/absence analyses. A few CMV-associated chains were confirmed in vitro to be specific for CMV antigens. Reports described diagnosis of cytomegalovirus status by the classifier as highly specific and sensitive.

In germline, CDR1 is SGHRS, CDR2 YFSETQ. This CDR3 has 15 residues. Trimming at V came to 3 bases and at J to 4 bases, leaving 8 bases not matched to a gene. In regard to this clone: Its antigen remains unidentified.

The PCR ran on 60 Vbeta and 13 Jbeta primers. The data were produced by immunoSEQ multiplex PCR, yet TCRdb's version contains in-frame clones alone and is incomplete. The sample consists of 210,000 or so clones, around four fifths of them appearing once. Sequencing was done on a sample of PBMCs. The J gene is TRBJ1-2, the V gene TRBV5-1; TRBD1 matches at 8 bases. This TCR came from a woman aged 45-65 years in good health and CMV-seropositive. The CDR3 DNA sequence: TGCGCCAGCAGCTGGTCGACAGGGGAAGGCTATGGCTACACCTTC. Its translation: CASSWSTGEGYGYTF.